Below are 20 T cell receptor beta chains sequenced from a single sample in a study of T cell changes during pregnancy in multiple sclerosis. Libraries were prepared by immunoSEQ multiplex PCR; TCRdb keeps only in-frame clonotypes and omits some of them. The sample includes 50,000 or so clones, more than 80% of them seen just once. The starting material was CD4+ T cells from peripheral blood mononuclear cells, obtained before pregnancy. The receptors were sampled from a female donor with multiple sclerosis, enrolled in a pregnancy study.

V usage is TRBV5-1 and J usage is TRBJ2-7; D is undetermined. The CDR3 consists of 11 residues. CDR1 and CDR2 (germline): SGHRS, YFSETQ. Trimming left V 0 bases short and J 7 bases short, with 5 bases between. The CDR3 nucleotides read TGCGCCAGCAGCTTGGTCGGGGAGCAGTACTTC. Translated, it gives CASSLVGEQYF. Full variable domain (rest looked up from reference TRBV5-1 and TRBJ2-7): KAGVTQTPRYLIKTRGQQVTLSCSPISGHRSVSWYQQTPGQGLQFLFEYFSETQRNKGNFPGRFSGRQFSNSRSEMNVSTLELGDSALYLCASSLVGEQYFGPGTRLTVT.

The CDR3 sequence: CASSQEGLAGGSYEQYF. Written as DNA, the CDR3 is TGCGCCAGCAGCCAAGAGGGACTAGCGGGAGGCTCCTACGAGCAGTACTTC. The rearrangement uses TRBV4-3 and TRBJ2-5; 15 positions agree with TRBD2. The J call may be faulty, since TRBJ2-7 better matches the DNA end. The CDR3 has 17 residues. Per the germline V gene, CDR1 is LGHNA and CDR2 is YSLEER.

J is TRBJ2-1 and V is TRBV6-5, with 8 bases identical to TRBD2. Germline V lookup: CDR1 MNHEY, CDR2 SVGAGI. The CDR3 is made up of 14 amino acids. The V segment lost 6 bases and the J segment 0 bases; nucleotides outside the gene matches: 1. In DNA, the CDR3 is TGTGCCAGCAGGACTAGCGACTCCTACAATGAGCAGTTCTTC. Translating it yields CASRTSDSYNEQFF.

The rearrangement joins TRBV14 to TRBJ2-7; 11 bases match TRBD2. The CDR3 contains 15 residues. Germline loops: CDR1 SGHDN, CDR2 FVKESK. The ends lost 1 base at V and 6 bases at J; junction bases unmatched: 5. The CDR3 reads CASSQGLAGNGEQYF. The CDR3 DNA is TGTGCCAGCAGCCAAGGACTAGCGGGAAATGGCGAGCAGTACTTC.

V gene TRBV7-6 combines with J gene TRBJ2-7; maybe TRBD2 (6 bases). The germline CDR1 and CDR2 sequences are SGHVS and FNYEAQ. The ends were cut back, 5 bases at V and 0 bases at J, with 14 bases in the middle. The CDR3 extends over 15 amino acids. The DNA of the CDR3 is TGTGCCAGCAGCCCCAGAGCGGGTAGCTCCTACGAGCAGTACTTC. Residues: CASSPRAGSSYEQYF.

This chain connects TRBV18 to TRBJ1-1; maybe TRBD1 (5 bases). Germline V lookup: CDR1 KGHSH, CDR2 LQKENI. V gave up 2 bases and J gave up 1 base, with 11 bases separating them. This CDR3 spans 15 amino acids. CDR3 in amino acids: CASSPKDGGNTEAFF. CDR3 in DNA: TGTGCCAGCTCACCAAAAGACGGGGGGAACACTGAAGCTTTCTTT.

The V gene is TRBV10-3, the J gene TRBJ2-7; tentatively, D is TRBD1 (7 bases). From germline, CDR1 is ENHRY and CDR2 SYGVKD. Trimming took 3 bases from V and 0 from J, leaving 12 bases between them. The CDR3 covers 15 residues. CDR3 sequence reads: CAISDQGGSSYEQYF. CDR3 in DNA: TGTGCCATCAGTGACCAGGGGGGTAGCTCCTACGAGCAGTACTTC.

CDR3 sequence: CASSTDRGRLDGDQPQHF. The DNA for the CDR3 is TGTGCCAGCAGTACGGACAGGGGGAGGTTGGATGGAGATCAGCCCCAGCATTTT. The chain has TRBV2 and TRBJ1-5; 10 nucleotides agree with TRBD1. CDR3 length equals 18 residues. Germline V gene sequence: CDR1 SNHLY, CDR2 FYNNEI. J lost 5 bases, V lost 5 bases, and 15 bases had no gene match.

This chain connects TRBV19 to TRBJ1-1; D is ambiguous. Trimming shortened V by 5 bases and J by 0 bases, and 7 bases separated the two germline ends. The CDR3 loop spans 13 amino acids. Germline loops: CDR1 LNHDA, CDR2 SQIVND (reference sequence). The CDR3 nucleotides read TGTGCCAGTAGTCCCTTTATGAACACTGAAGCTTTCTTT. Protein: CASSPFMNTEAFF.

The chain is built from TRBV2 and TRBJ1-5, with D perhaps TRBD1 (5 bases). In germline, CDR1 is SNHLY, CDR2 FYNNEI. CDR3 length: 13 residues. Trimming stripped 4 bases from V and 3 bases from J, with 7 bases between. CDR3 region: CASSGQINQPQHF. CDR3 DNA sequence: TGTGCCAGCAGTGGACAGATCAATCAGCCCCAGCATTTT.

The gene calls are TRBV6-5 and TRBJ1-2; D not resolved. Germline lookup yields CDR1 MNHEY and CDR2 SVGAGI. The CDR3 spans 12 residues. V was clipped by 4 bases and J by 8 bases, with 11 bases between them. Here the CDR3 reads CASSSYSRGYTF. DNA for the CDR3: TGTGCCAGCAGTTCCTATTCGCGGGGCTACACCTTC.

CDR3 amino acids: CASSPGLGNEQFF. The CDR3 region has the DNA TGTGCCAGCTCACCGGGACTAGGAAATGAGCAGTTCTTC. The V and J genes are TRBV18 and TRBJ2-1; TRBD2 aligns across 8 bases. The V and J ends lost 3 bases and 7 bases, in that order; junction bases with no gene match: 2. Looked up from germline, CDR1 is KGHSH and CDR2 is LQKENI. This CDR3 is 13 amino acids long.

The V and J genes are TRBV13 and TRBJ2-3; no definite D call. The CDR3 runs to 13 residues. V lost 3 bases, J lost 0 bases, and 4 bases lay in between. Germline lookup yields CDR1 PRHDT and CDR2 FYEKMQ (reference sequence). The CDR3 spells CASSFPSTDTQYF. The CDR3 nucleotides read TGTGCCAGCAGCTTTCCTAGCACAGATACGCAGTATTTT.

The chain joins TRBV5-1 to TRBJ1-2; 7 bases align to TRBD1. Germline values: CDR1 SGHRS, CDR2 YFSETQ. V was clipped by 0 bases and J by 6 bases; unmatched bases: 8. The CDR3 extends over 15 amino acids. The CDR3 is CASSLDTQGTDGYTF. The CDR3 DNA is TGCGCCAGCAGCTTGGATACACAGGGGACGGATGGCTACACCTTC.

The V call is TRBV2, the J call TRBJ1-1; no firm D call. The V gene lost 0 bases and the J gene lost 1 base, with 6 bases spanning the gap. The CDR3 has 14 residues. From germline, CDR1 is SNHLY and CDR2 FYNNEI. The CDR3 loop is CASSEARKNTEAFF. CDR3 coding DNA: TGTGCCAGCAGTGAAGCGCGGAAGAACACTGAAGCTTTCTTT.

This clone was picked up one time. This sequence joins TRBV19 and TRBJ1-5; TRBD1 agrees at 8 bases. The CDR3 has 17 amino acids. Per the germline V gene, CDR1 is LNHDA and CDR2 is SQIVND (reference sequence). Trimming removed 3 bases from V and 6 bases from J; junction bases left unmatched: 13. The DNA of the CDR3 is TGTGCCAGTAGTATTGCCTTGGCCGGACAGGGTGGTCAGCCCCAGCATTTT. It yields the protein CASSIALAGQGGQPQHF.

The chain has TRBV27 and TRBJ1-5; D not resolved. Germline V lookup: CDR1 MNHEY, CDR2 SMNVEV (reference sequence). The CDR3 loop spans 14 amino acids. V lost 5 bases, J lost 4 bases, and 12 bases lay in between. The CDR3 loop reads CASSLRTGNQPQHF. In nucleotides, the CDR3 is TGTGCCAGCAGTCTACGGACGGGAAATCAGCCCCAGCATTTT.

J is TRBJ2-7 and V is TRBV11-3; D uncertain. Deletions cut 1 base from V and 0 bases from J, with 10 bases between. Germline V gives CDR1 SGHNT, CDR2 YENEEA. The CDR3 sequence is 15 residues long. The CDR3 nucleotides are TGTGCCAGCAGCTTAGGAGGTAGTAGCTCCTACGAGCAGTACTTC. This encodes CASSLGGSSSYEQYF.

This clone appeared a single time. The rearrangement links TRBV7-8 to TRBJ2-6, with TRBD1 identical over 11 bases. CDR3 length equals 18 residues. From germline, CDR1 is SGHVS and CDR2 FQNEAQ. Trimming at V came to 1 base and at J to 1 base, leaving 3 bases not matched to a gene. DNA for the CDR3: TGTGCCAGCAGCTTAGGGACAGGGGGCTGGTCTGGGGCCAACGTCCTGACTTTC. Translated, it gives CASSLGTGGWSGANVLTF.

The chain combines TRBV6-5 with TRBJ2-2, with 9 bases identical to TRBD2. CDR1 and CDR2 from the germline V gene are MNHEY and SVGAGI. With V trimmed by 0 bases and J by 7 bases, 6 bases remained unmatched. The length of the CDR3 is 16 residues. This CDR3 is CASSYSMGSGSGELFF. The DNA for the CDR3 is TGTGCCAGCAGTTACTCGATGGGTAGCGGGAGCGGGGAGCTGTTTTTT.